These T cell receptor beta chains were read from a single sample in a study of blood T cell repertoires in COVID-19. Data came from immunoSEQ multiplex PCR; TCRdb stores just in-frame clones and leaves some out. Among about 43,000 clones listed, approximately 87% were seen once. The sample consisted of peripheral blood. These TCRs come from a human donor in a cohort sampled during active COVID-19. Both conserved end residues are part of each CDR3. The order of the fields is CDR3 DNA, CDR3 protein, clone size, V gene, D gene, J gene. D genes are given only for firm matches. The size of a clone is reported for some rows only, either as once, few or many, or as a class for expanded clones.

CDR3nt: TGTGCCACCAGCAGAGTTTCCGGGACATCGGACGACGAGCAGTACTTC; CDR3aa: CATSRVSGTSDDEQYF; abundance: NA; v_gene: TRBV15; d_gene: NA; j_gene: TRBJ2-7
CDR3nt: TGTGCCAGCAGCTTGGGGGGGCGGGAGCTGTTTTTT; CDR3aa: CASSLGGRELFF; abundance: NA; v_gene: TRBV5-4; d_gene: NA; j_gene: TRBJ2-2
CDR3nt: TGTGCCTACAGGGACGGCACCGGGGAGCTGTTTTTT; CDR3aa: CAYRDGTGELFF; abundance: NA; v_gene: TRBV12-3/TRBV12-4; d_gene: NA; j_gene: TRBJ2-2
CDR3nt: TGTGCCAGCAGCTATAAGCTCGAGCAGTACTTC; CDR3aa: CASSYKLEQYF; abundance: NA; v_gene: TRBV3-1/TRBV3-2; d_gene: NA; j_gene: TRBJ2-7
CDR3nt: TGTGCCAGCAAGAGGACAGTAGGATATGGCTACACCTTC; CDR3aa: CASKRTVGYGYTF; abundance: once; v_gene: TRBV19; d_gene: NA; j_gene: TRBJ1-2
CDR3nt: TGTGCCAGCAGCTCACAGGGTGTCTACGAGCAGTACTTC; CDR3aa: CASSSQGVYEQYF; abundance: NA; v_gene: TRBV5-6; d_gene: NA; j_gene: TRBJ2-7
CDR3nt: TGTGCCAGCCGGGGGGAATTGGGTGAAAAACTGTTTTTT; CDR3aa: CASRGELGEKLFF; abundance: once; v_gene: TRBV2; d_gene: NA; j_gene: TRBJ1-4
CDR3nt: TGTGCCAGCAGTCTCCCGGGGACCCAGTACTTC; CDR3aa: CASSLPGTQYF; abundance: NA; v_gene: TRBV7-9; d_gene: NA; j_gene: TRBJ2-5
CDR3nt: TGCGCCAGCAGCCAAGGGGCGAGTTTTACCGGGGAGCTGTTTTTT; CDR3aa: CASSQGASFTGELFF; abundance: NA; v_gene: TRBV4-1; d_gene: NA; j_gene: TRBJ2-2
CDR3nt: TGTGCCAGCAGCCCGGGGGGGGCGTGGGAGACCCAGTACTTC; CDR3aa: CASSPGGAWETQYF; abundance: NA; v_gene: TRBV5-4; d_gene: TRBD2; j_gene: TRBJ2-5
CDR3nt: TGTGCCAGCAGACCAGACAGATATAACACTGAAGCTTTCTTT; CDR3aa: CASRPDRYNTEAFF; abundance: NA; v_gene: TRBV7-9; d_gene: NA; j_gene: TRBJ1-1
CDR3nt: TGTGCCAGCAGCCTTTATAGCAATCAGCCCCAGCATTTT; CDR3aa: CASSLYSNQPQHF; abundance: NA; v_gene: TRBV13; d_gene: NA; j_gene: TRBJ1-5
CDR3nt: TGTGCCAGCAGCCCAGGGACAGGGGAGACTGAAGCTTTCTTT; CDR3aa: CASSPGTGETEAFF; abundance: NA; v_gene: TRBV11-3; d_gene: TRBD1; j_gene: TRBJ1-1
CDR3nt: TGTGCCAGCAGCCTGGACCGGAGGGCAGATACGCAGTATTTT; CDR3aa: CASSLDRRADTQYF; abundance: NA; v_gene: TRBV7-3; d_gene: NA; j_gene: TRBJ2-3
CDR3nt: TGTGCCATCAGTGGTACAAACAGGGCCGGCTACACCTTC; CDR3aa: CAISGTNRAGYTF; abundance: NA; v_gene: TRBV10-3; d_gene: NA; j_gene: TRBJ1-2
CDR3nt: TGTGCCAGCAGTTTAAACGGACAGGGATTCTCCTACAATGAGCAGTTCTTC; CDR3aa: CASSLNGQGFSYNEQFF; abundance: NA; v_gene: TRBV27; d_gene: TRBD1; j_gene: TRBJ2-1
CDR3nt: TGTGCCAGCAGCATTTGGACAGTTGGGACCCAGTACTTC; CDR3aa: CASSIWTVGTQYF; abundance: NA; v_gene: TRBV7-9; d_gene: NA; j_gene: TRBJ2-5
CDR3nt: TGTGCCAGCAGCCGACAGGCCTCCTACGAGCAGTACTTC; CDR3aa: CASSRQASYEQYF; abundance: once; v_gene: TRBV9; d_gene: NA; j_gene: TRBJ2-7
CDR3nt: TGTGCCAGCAGCGGACAGTTCGTCCTAAACTATGGCTACACCTTC; CDR3aa: CASSGQFVLNYGYTF; abundance: NA; v_gene: TRBV5-6; d_gene: NA; j_gene: TRBJ1-2
CDR3nt: TGTGCCAGCAGCTTAGAACAGGGGACCGTCAATGAGCAGTTCTTC; CDR3aa: CASSLEQGTVNEQFF; abundance: NA; v_gene: TRBV7-6; d_gene: TRBD1; j_gene: TRBJ2-1
CDR3nt: TGTGCCAGCGCGGGAGGGGTCGGCGGTAATCAGCCCCAGCATTTT; CDR3aa: CASAGGVGGNQPQHF; abundance: once; v_gene: TRBV6-5; d_gene: NA; j_gene: TRBJ1-5
CDR3nt: TGTGCCAGCAGCTCCAGGGGGCTGACAGATACGCAGTATTTT; CDR3aa: CASSSRGLTDTQYF; abundance: NA; v_gene: TRBV5-4; d_gene: TRBD1; j_gene: TRBJ2-3
CDR3nt: TGTGCCAGCCAACAGGGATCCACTGGAAACACCATATATTTT; CDR3aa: CASQQGSTGNTIYF; abundance: few; v_gene: TRBV19; d_gene: NA; j_gene: TRBJ1-3
CDR3nt: TGTGCCAGCACGTACGACAGGGGGCGAAGAGGGGGCCAGTACTTC; CDR3aa: CASTYDRGRRGGQYF; abundance: NA; v_gene: TRBV27; d_gene: TRBD1; j_gene: TRBJ2-5
CDR3nt: TGCAGTGCTAGTGACGCGGGGGGCCTCGGCACAGATACGCAGTATTTT; CDR3aa: CSASDAGGLGTDTQYF; abundance: NA; v_gene: TRBV20-1; d_gene: TRBD2; j_gene: TRBJ2-3
CDR3nt: TGTGCCAGCAGCTTTGGAGGGGGGGCCTGGGATGAGCAGTTCTTC; CDR3aa: CASSFGGGAWDEQFF; abundance: NA; v_gene: TRBV13; d_gene: NA; j_gene: TRBJ2-1
CDR3nt: TGTGCCACCAGTAGAGGGACCGGGGAGCTGTTTTTT; CDR3aa: CATSRGTGELFF; abundance: NA; v_gene: TRBV24-1; d_gene: NA; j_gene: TRBJ2-2
CDR3nt: TGTGCCAGCAGCTACCAGGGTGTGAACACTGAAGCTTTCTTT; CDR3aa: CASSYQGVNTEAFF; abundance: once; v_gene: TRBV7-2; d_gene: NA; j_gene: TRBJ1-1
CDR3nt: TGCGCCAGCAGCCCTGACAGGGGTCACACAGATACGCAGTATTTT; CDR3aa: CASSPDRGHTDTQYF; abundance: NA; v_gene: TRBV4-3; d_gene: TRBD1; j_gene: TRBJ2-3
CDR3nt: TGTGCCAGCAGTTACAGTGGACAGATGACACTCTATGGCTACACCTTC; CDR3aa: CASSYSGQMTLYGYTF; abundance: NA; v_gene: TRBV6-5; d_gene: NA; j_gene: TRBJ1-2
CDR3nt: TGCGCCAGCAGCCGGACAGGGGCGGATGGAAACACCATATATTTT; CDR3aa: CASSRTGADGNTIYF; abundance: NA; v_gene: TRBV5-1; d_gene: TRBD1; j_gene: TRBJ1-3
CDR3nt: TGTGCCAGCAGCCCTCAGGGGGTTATTAATGAAAAACTGTTTTTT; CDR3aa: CASSPQGVINEKLFF; abundance: NA; v_gene: TRBV4-2; d_gene: TRBD1; j_gene: TRBJ1-4
CDR3nt: TGTGCCAGCAGTCCCGAGGACAAATTAAGAACTGAAGCTTTCTTT; CDR3aa: CASSPEDKLRTEAFF; abundance: NA; v_gene: TRBV9; d_gene: NA; j_gene: TRBJ1-1
CDR3nt: TGTGCCAGCAGTTTGGGCAGGGCCACCGAGCAGTACTTC; CDR3aa: CASSLGRATEQYF; abundance: NA; v_gene: TRBV27; d_gene: NA; j_gene: TRBJ2-7
CDR3nt: TGCGCCAGCAGCTTAACAGCGGGATTAGGTACAGATACGCAGTATTTT; CDR3aa: CASSLTAGLGTDTQYF; abundance: once; v_gene: TRBV5-1; d_gene: TRBD2; j_gene: TRBJ2-3
CDR3nt: TGTGCTAGCAGCGTCAGACAGAACACCGGGGAGCTGTTTTTT; CDR3aa: CASSVRQNTGELFF; abundance: NA; v_gene: TRBV7-7; d_gene: NA; j_gene: TRBJ2-2
CDR3nt: TGTGCCACCAGCAGAGACAGGGGGCAGGAGACCCAGTACTTC; CDR3aa: CATSRDRGQETQYF; abundance: NA; v_gene: TRBV15; d_gene: TRBD1; j_gene: TRBJ2-5
CDR3nt: TGTGCCAGCAGCTTTGGGGGGACGAACACTGAAGCTTTCTTT; CDR3aa: CASSFGGTNTEAFF; abundance: NA; v_gene: TRBV11-2; d_gene: NA; j_gene: TRBJ1-1
CDR3nt: TGTGCCAGCAGTGAAGCCCAAACAAACTATGGCTACACCTTC; CDR3aa: CASSEAQTNYGYTF; abundance: once; v_gene: TRBV2; d_gene: NA; j_gene: TRBJ1-2
CDR3nt: TGTGCTGGGAGGGGACAGGGGGCCTATCAGCCCCAGCATTTT; CDR3aa: CAGRGQGAYQPQHF; abundance: NA; v_gene: TRBV12-5; d_gene: TRBD1; j_gene: TRBJ1-5
CDR3nt: TGCGCCAGCAGCCGGGGGTTCCAGGGAAGTGTAAACACCATATATTTT; CDR3aa: CASSRGFQGSVNTIYF; abundance: NA; v_gene: TRBV5-1; d_gene: NA; j_gene: TRBJ1-3